The 9 T cell receptor beta chains below all came from one sample that was sequenced in a study of blood T cell repertoires in COVID-19. Here immunoSEQ multiplex PCR was the method, and the copy in TCRdb shows in-frame clones only, minus some. This table has 120,000 to 150,000 clones, approximately 90% appearing once. Input material: peripheral blood. These receptors originate from a woman aged 80 or over with acute or convalescent COVID-19.

This rearrangement joins TRBV5-1 to TRBJ1-6; unclear D gene. V gave up 0 bases and J gave up 6 bases, with 10 bases separating them. CDR3 length equals 15 residues. Germline V CDR1 and CDR2: SGHRS, YFSETQ. This CDR3 is CASSLDANLNSPLHF. For the CDR3, the DNA is TGCGCCAGCAGCTTGGACGCTAACCTTAATTCACCCCTCCACTTT.

The V gene is TRBV6-1, the J gene TRBJ1-1; 9 positions match TRBD1. V was clipped by 6 bases and J by 5 bases; unmatched bases: 4. Germline CDR1 reads MNHNS; CDR2 reads SASEGT. This CDR3 spans 13 amino acids. This CDR3 is CASSGQGWTEAFF. CDR3 DNA sequence: TGTGCCAGCAGCGGACAGGGGTGGACTGAAGCTTTCTTT.

The chain recombines TRBV5-1 with TRBJ2-3, with a tentative D call TRBD2 (5 bases). CDR1 SGHRS and CDR2 YFSETQ come from the germline V gene. V lost 0 bases and J 0 bases, leaving 8 bases between the germline ends. This CDR3 comprises 15 residues. The CDR3 DNA sequence: TGCGCCAGCAGCTTGGGAGGGTGGAGCACAGATACGCAGTATTTT. Translation: CASSLGGWSTDTQYF.

The V gene is TRBV9, the J gene TRBJ1-1; TRBD1 is a possible D gene (6 bases). This CDR3 spans 16 amino acids. V shed 0 bases and J shed 0 bases, with 12 bases lying between them. Looked up from germline, CDR1 is SGDLS and CDR2 is YYNGEE. The CDR3 loop reads CASSVGTGLMNTEAFF. Written as DNA, the CDR3 is TGTGCCAGCAGCGTAGGAACAGGGCTCATGAACACTGAAGCTTTCTTT. Filled out from reference TRBV9 and TRBJ1-1, the complete variable domain reads DSGVTQTPKHLITATGQRVTLRCSPRSGDLSVYWYQQSLDQGLQFLIQYYNGEERAKGNILERFSAQQFPDLHSELNLSSLELGDSALYFCASSVGTGLMNTEAFFGQGTRLTVV.

The genes are TRBV19 and TRBJ2-7; D is perhaps TRBD2 (5 bases). The CDR3 is 12 amino acids. Germline lookup yields CDR1 LNHDA and CDR2 SQIVND (reference sequence). V was cut by 3 bases and J by 6 bases, with 9 bases left in between. CDR3 sequence (DNA): TGTGCCAGTAGTATCCTAGCTGGCGAGCAGTACTTC. The encoded protein is CASSILAGEQYF.

The V and J genes are TRBV15 and TRBJ1-1; D perhaps matches TRBD1 (5 bases). Germline CDR1 is LNHNV and CDR2 is YYDKDF (reference sequence). Trimming cost V 0 bases and J 4 bases, with 18 bases left between them. The CDR3 has 17 amino acids. CDR3 region: CATSRDVTARVFTEAFF. For the CDR3, the DNA is TGTGCCACCAGCAGAGATGTGACGGCCAGGGTTTTCACTGAAGCTTTCTTT.

The gene calls are TRBV7-9 and TRBJ1-1, with D hard to call. The CDR3 extends over 14 amino acids. Between the trimmed V and J ends, which lost 2 bases and 4 bases, there was a span of 11 bases. Germline V gives CDR1 SEHNR, CDR2 FQNEAQ (reference sequence). Here the CDR3 reads CASSLLRVVTEAFF. In DNA, the CDR3 is TGTGCCAGCAGCTTACTCCGGGTGGTCACTGAAGCTTTCTTT.

The J gene is TRBJ1-2, the V gene TRBV30; the match to TRBD1 covers 7 bases. This CDR3 comprises 13 residues. V was pared by 1 base and J by 4 bases, with 3 bases of the junction left unmatched. Germline V gene lookup returns CDR1 GTSNPN and CDR2 SVGIG (reference sequence). CDR3: CAWSATGAYGYTF. Here the CDR3 DNA reads TGTGCCTGGAGTGCTACAGGGGCCTATGGCTACACCTTC.

The chain uses TRBV10-3 and TRBJ2-1, with 10 bases lining up with TRBD1. V trimming: 2 bases; J trimming: 8 bases; junction bases outside the gene matches: 6. The CDR3 totals 15 residues. The V gene's germline CDR1 is ENHRY and CDR2 SYGVKD. The CDR3 spells CAISEDRGRVDEQFF. In DNA form, the CDR3 reads TGTGCCATCAGTGAGGACAGGGGGCGAGTCGATGAGCAGTTCTTC.